The 7 T cell receptor beta chains listed next were all sequenced from one sample in a study of T cells in localized non-small cell lung cancer. This table comes from immunoSEQ multiplex PCR, and its TCRdb copy is limited to in-frame clones, with some not included. The table records some 51,000 clones, 80% to 90% of them present only once. The sample in question was peripheral blood, obtained before any cancer treatment. These receptors came from a woman between 35 and 75 years old with stage I lung adenocarcinoma.

The chain recombines TRBV6-6 with TRBJ2-2, with D perhaps assigned TRBD1 or TRBD2 (5 bases each). This CDR3 has 12 amino acids. V gave up 6 bases and J gave up 8 bases, with 10 bases separating them. The V gene's germline CDR1 is MNHNY and CDR2 SVGAGI (reference sequence). CDR3 sequence: CASSPGTGELFF. CDR3 coding DNA: TGTGCCAGCAGCCCTGGGACGGGGGAGCTGTTTTTT.

The chain is built from TRBV6-6 and TRBJ1-5; D is perhaps TRBD1 (6 bases). Germline CDR1 MNHNY, CDR2 SVGAGI (reference sequence). Trimming removed 6 bases from V and 7 bases from J, with 16 bases in between. The CDR3 contains 14 residues. CDR3 in DNA: TGTGCCAGCAGGGGAGGGGGGTGGAGGCAGCCCCAGCATTTT. Its translation is CASRGGGWRQPQHF.

In this sample, this clone turned up a few times. This chain joins TRBV18 and TRBJ1-2; possibly TRBD1 for D (5 bases). Between the trimmed V and J ends, which lost 4 bases and 1 base, there was a span of 7 bases. CDR3 size: 13 residues. Germline V gene sequence: CDR1 KGHSH, CDR2 LQKENI. The chain's CDR3 is CASSQGHNYGYTF. In DNA form, the CDR3 reads TGTGCCAGCTCACAAGGACATAACTATGGCTACACCTTC.

The chain employs TRBV4-3 and TRBJ2-3; D is ambiguous. CDR3 length equals 17 residues. Trimming removed 0 bases at V and 0 bases at J, with 13 bases between. Germline assignment: CDR1 LGHNA and CDR2 YSLEER. The CDR3 region has the DNA TGCGCCAGCAGCCAAGATCAACCGGGCCCAAGCACAGATACGCAGTATTTT. It encodes CASSQDQPGPSTDTQYF.

This chain links TRBV9 with TRBJ1-1; the match to TRBD1 covers 7 bases. V was pared by 6 bases and J by 0 bases, with 5 bases of the junction left unmatched. From germline, CDR1 is SGDLS and CDR2 YYNGEE. The length of the CDR3 is 14 residues. The CDR3 region is CASTQGVMNTEAFF. CDR3 DNA sequence: TGTGCCAGCACGCAGGGGGTCATGAACACTGAAGCTTTCTTT. Combining the CDR3 with reference TRBV9 and TRBJ1-1 gives the whole variable domain DSGVTQTPKHLITATGQRVTLRCSPRSGDLSVYWYQQSLDQGLQFLIQYYNGEERAKGNILERFSAQQFPDLHSELNLSSLELGDSALYFCASTQGVMNTEAFFGQGTRLTVV.

V usage is TRBV28 and J usage is TRBJ2-7; TRBD2 aligns across 7 bases. The CDR3 is made up of 15 amino acids. From germline, CDR1 is MDHEN and CDR2 SYDVKM. The junction had 7 bases not matched to a gene; V was cut back by 5 bases and J by 0 bases. DNA for the CDR3: TGTGCCAGCAGTGCCTGGGGGGGGAGCTCCTACGAGCAGTACTTC. Translated: CASSAWGGSSYEQYF.

V and J are TRBV7-2 and TRBJ1-5; no firm D call. Between the trimmed V and J ends, which lost 3 bases and 0 bases, there was a span of 9 bases. This CDR3 is built from 15 residues. The V gene's germline CDR1 is SGHTA and CDR2 FQGNSA. The CDR3 protein is CASSLGMLSNQPQHF. The CDR3 nucleotides read TGTGCCAGCAGCTTGGGTATGCTTAGCAATCAGCCCCAGCATTTT.